Listed below are T cell receptor beta chains from one sample, sequenced in a study of regulatory T cells in long-lasting Graves disease. TCRdb re-called the multiplex PCR reads with MiXCR, one entry per CDR3 protein. The sample holds about 470,000 distinct CDR3 sequences, around 21% seen once. Source: peripheral blood mononuclear cells (PBMCs), taken when the disease was refractory, from a patient treated with antithyroid drugs. The receptors shown here come from a female donor with Graves disease. The CDR3 runs from the conserved cysteine through the conserved F or W. A D gene is named only where the DNA matches it firmly. The size entry is marked missing in some rows and otherwise reads once, few, many or a size class.

>TRBV9|TRBJ1-1|.|many
TGTGCCAGCAGCACGGACGACAGGTCCCGGCGTACTGAAGCTTTCTTT
CASSTDDRSRRTEAFF
>TRBV20-1|TRBJ2-7|.|.
TGCAGTGCTAGAGAAACGTACGAGCAGTACTTC
CSARETYEQYF
>TRBV28|TRBJ1-2|.|many
TGTGCCAGCAGTTTTGGCAGGGACGGGGACTATGGCTACACCTTC
CASSFGRDGDYGYTF
>TRBV27|TRBJ2-7|TRBD2|few
TGTGCCAGCAGTTTATACGGGACTAGTAGTCCAGAGCAGTACTTC
CASSLYGTSSPEQYF
>TRBV19|TRBJ1-5|.|few
TGTGCCAGTAGTAGGGGGATGGATCAGCCCCAGCATTTT
CASSRGMDQPQHF
>TRBV20-1|TRBJ2-1|.|.
TGCAGTGCTAGCGGGAGTAGGGTTGAGCAGTTCTTC
CSASGSRVEQFF
>TRBV6-1|TRBJ2-7|TRBD2|.
TGTGCCAGCAGTGCCTCCAGCGGGAGGTCCTACGAGCAGTACTTC
CASSASSGRSYEQYF
>TRBV5-1|TRBJ2-7|.|.
TGCGCCAGCAGCTTAGGGCTTCTCTCCTACGAGCAGTACTTC
CASSLGLLSYEQYF
>TRBV2|TRBJ2-5|.|many
TGTGCCAGCAGGGCGGGACAGACCCTCCAAGAGACCCAGTACTTC
CASRAGQTLQETQYF
>TRBV28|TRBJ2-5|TRBD1|many
TGTGCCAGCAGTTTGGGGCAGGGGGTTTCTCAAGAGACCCAGTACTTC
CASSLGQGVSQETQYF
>TRBV18|TRBJ1-1|.|.
TGTGCCAGCTCCCCCACCGGGGGACGTACTGAAGCTTTCTTT
CASSPTGGRTEAFF
>TRBV7-9|TRBJ2-5|.|.
TGTGCCAGCAGAACCTTAGGCCTGGGAGAGGAGACCCAGTACTTC
CASRTLGLGEETQYF
>TRBV3-1|TRBJ1-1|.|few
TGTGCCAGCAGCCAAGATAAAGGGTGGGGATCTGAAGCTTTCTTT
CASSQDKGWGSEAFF
>TRBV6-1|TRBJ1-5|.|many
TGTGCCAGCAGTGAACCGGCCTTATACGGTCAGCCCCAGCATTTT
CASSEPALYGQPQHF
>TRBV27|TRBJ2-2|.|.
TGTGCCAGCGATGCGGGACGAAGTACCACCGGGGAGCTGTTTTTT
CASDAGRSTTGELFF
>TRBV7-8|TRBJ2-7|TRBD1|many
TGTGCCAGCAGCCCCCTGACAGGGTGGATTGACGAGCAGTACTTC
CASSPLTGWIDEQYF
>TRBV27|TRBJ2-7|TRBD2|.
TGTGCCAGCAGTCCGGGGACTAGCGGTTTCTACGAGCAGTACTTC
CASSPGTSGFYEQYF
>TRBV4-1|TRBJ2-4|TRBD1|.
TGCGCCAGCAGCCAGGACAGGGAGAGTTCTGACATTCAGTACTTC
CASSQDRESSDIQYF
>TRBV2|TRBJ1-5|.|many
TGTGCCAGCAGTGACTTCAGGGGCGCAGGCAATCAGCCCCAGCATTTT
CASSDFRGAGNQPQHF
>TRBV6-2/TRBV6-3|TRBJ2-1|TRBD2|few
TGTGCCAGCAGGACGGGACTAGTATTCAATGAGCAGTTCTTC
CASRTGLVFNEQFF
>TRBV4-2|TRBJ2-7|.|few
TGTGCCAGCAGCCAGCGTGGCGGGATACCCTCCTACGAGCAGTACTTC
CASSQRGGIPSYEQYF
>TRBV3-1|TRBJ2-7|.|once
TGTGCCAGCAGCCAAGGGACAGTCAAGTACTTC
CASSQGTVKYF
>TRBV15|TRBJ1-2|.|.
TGTGCCACCAGCATGCGGGAGTATGGCTACACCTTC
CATSMREYGYTF
>TRBV5-1|TRBJ2-5|.|few
TGCGCCAGCACGCCACAGCCCCAAGAGACCCAGTACTTC
CASTPQPQETQYF
>TRBV5-1|TRBJ2-1|TRBD2|few
TGCGCCAGCAGCTTCATTGGGACTAGCGGCAACAATGAGCAGTTCTTC
CASSFIGTSGNNEQFF
>TRBV7-9|TRBJ2-7|.|many
TGTGCCAGCAGCTCCCTAGGGGACGATCGTAACTACGAGCAGTACTTC
CASSSLGDDRNYEQYF
>TRBV5-1|TRBJ2-7|.|once
TGCGCCAGCAGCTCGGACGGCAGCTCCTACGAGCAGCACTTC
CASSSDGSSYEQHF
>TRBV6-1|TRBJ1-1|TRBD1|few
TGTGCCAGCAGGCTGACAGGGTGGAACACTGAAGCTTTCTTT
CASRLTGWNTEAFF
>TRBV16|TRBJ1-2|.|many
TGTGCCAGCAGCCAAGACAGGATTCCAAGCCGATATGGCTACACCTTC
CASSQDRIPSRYGYTF
>TRBV6-1|TRBJ2-7|TRBD2|many
TGTGCCGGCAGGACTAGCGGCCTCCTGGGCGAGCAGTACTTC
CAGRTSGLLGEQYF
>TRBV20-1|TRBJ1-1|.|many
TGCAGTGCTAGGGGCGGGGGCTCGAACTCTGAAGCTTTCTTT
CSARGGGSNSEAFF
>TRBV12-3/TRBV12-4|TRBJ2-7|.|.
TGTGCCAGTGGGGAATACGCTACGACCTACGAGCAGTACTTC
CASGEYATTYEQYF
>TRBV7-2|TRBJ2-7|.|many
TGTGCCAGCAGCGACATCTTGTATGGGCAGTACTTC
CASSDILYGQYF
>TRBV7-9|TRBJ2-3|.|.
TGTGCCACCCAGTCACGAAACACAGATACGCAGTATTTT
CATQSRNTDTQYF
>TRBV6-5|TRBJ2-5|.|few
TGTGCCAGCAGTTACCCGGCGGACCTCATGGGTCAAGAGACCCAGTACTTC
CASSYPADLMGQETQYF
>TRBV6-1|TRBJ2-7|.|few
TGTGCCAGCAGTCCGCCCCGACTAGTGGACGAGCAGTACTTC
CASSPPRLVDEQYF
>TRBV28|TRBJ2-7|TRBD2|many
TGTGCCAGCAGTTTCATACGCGGGACTAGCGGGATCTGGGAGCAGTACTTC
CASSFIRGTSGIWEQYF
>TRBV7-2|TRBJ2-7|.|.
TGTGCCAGCAGCAAAAGCGAAGGTTACGAGCAGTACTTC
CASSKSEGYEQYF
>TRBV11-3|TRBJ2-7|.|many
TGTGCCAGCAGCTCCCTGACTCGATACGAGCAGTACTTC
CASSSLTRYEQYF
>TRBV5-1|TRBJ1-1|.|many
TGCGCCAGCAGCTGGAGGGGGAGCACTGAAGCTTTCTTT
CASSWRGSTEAFF
>TRBV12-3/TRBV12-4|TRBJ1-3|.|few
TGTGCCAGCAGTTTGCGCCCTCGGGTAGGATCTGGAAACACCATATATTTT
CASSLRPRVGSGNTIYF
>TRBV28|TRBJ2-2|.|many
TGTGCCAGCCAGGGGCCCGGGGAGCTGTTTTTT
CASQGPGELFF
>TRBV29-1|TRBJ1-1|.|many
TGCAGCGGGAGGGACCCGAACACTGAAGCTTTCTTT
CSGRDPNTEAFF
>TRBV20-1|TRBJ2-7|.|few
TGCAGTGCTAGTCTGGCCTTATCCACACCCGATCCATACGAGCAGTACTTC
CSASLALSTPDPYEQYF
>TRBV24-1|TRBJ2-7|TRBD2|.
TGTGCCACCAGTGATTCCCAGGGGGGGACTAGCGGTTTCTACGAGCAGTACTTC
CATSDSQGGTSGFYEQYF
>TRBV6-2/TRBV6-3|TRBJ2-7|TRBD1|many
TGTGCCAGCAGTTACGGCGGGACAGGGCCGTACGAGCAGTACTTC
CASSYGGTGPYEQYF
>TRBV6-1|TRBJ2-5|.|many
TGTGCCAGCAGTGATCCCCGGAGGGCTAGCGAGCAAGAGACCCAGTACTTC
CASSDPRRASEQETQYF
>TRBV5-1|TRBJ2-7|.|.
TGCGCCAGCAGAGCTTCGTCAGTCTACGAGCAGTACTTC
CASRASSVYEQYF
>TRBV2|TRBJ1-6|.|many
TGTGCCAGCACTGATATGGCCCTCTCCTATAATTCACCCCTCCACTTT
CASTDMALSYNSPLHF
>TRBV19|TRBJ2-5|TRBD2|many
TGTGCCAGTAGTCCCGCTCGGACTAGCGGAAATCAAGAGACCCAGTACTTC
CASSPARTSGNQETQYF
>TRBV19|TRBJ2-5|.|few
TGTGCCAGTAGTATAGGTCCGACGTATTTAAGTACCCAGTACTTC
CASSIGPTYLSTQYF
>TRBV4-1|TRBJ2-5|.|once
TGCCCCAACAGCCAAGTTTCCGGGGGCATCGAGACCCAGTACTTC
CPNSQVSGGIETQYF
>TRBV6-1|TRBJ2-7|.|many
TGTGCCAGCAGCTCAGCCTACCTGGGCGAGCAGTACTTC
CASSSAYLGEQYF